This T cell receptor (beta chain) originates from a study of blood T cell repertoires in COVID-19. Study information: Acute and convalescent COVID-19 specimens originated in the United States, Italy and Spain.

As originally analysed: Amplification of reference gene primers was used by the study to estimate nucleated cell counts. Repertoires were generated with immunoSEQ multiplex PCR, while TCRdb's copy carries only in-frame clones and drops some. That table furnishes V, J and clone size, whereas the DNA furnished D and trimming. This table has about 170,000 clones, 80% to 90% appearing once. Trimming pared 3 bases from V and 2 bases from J, leaving 11 bases between. The CDR3 runs 14 residues. Looked up from germline, CDR1 is SGHKS and CDR2 is YYEKEE (reference sequence). This chain connects TRBV5-5 to TRBJ2-5; the D gene is possibly TRBD2 (5 bases). This receptor was obtained from a woman in her 70s who had recovered from COVID-19. Sample: peripheral blood. The CDR3 here is CASSSTGLQETQYF. CDR3 DNA: TGTGCCAGCAGCTCCACGGGATTACAAGAGACCCAGTACTTC.